The sequence of this TCR beta chain was determined in a study of T cells in Graves' hyperthyroidism and ophthalmopathy. Study details: Before treatment of any kind, peripheral blood was taken at initial diagnosis.

For this clonotype: As yet, its antigen is unknown.

It was RNA transcripts that yielded the amplified TCR beta CDR3 regions. The HTBI primer set served for first-round RT-PCR of the TCR CDR3. TCRdb passed the multiplex PCR reads through MiXCR, listing each CDR3 protein once. The sample consists of roughly 700,000 distinct CDR3 sequences, approximately 15% of them appearing once. The study excluded patients with uncontrolled infection, other autoimmune disease, pregnancy or lactation. Points from the study as a whole: Ophthalmopathy onset followed model prediction by a median roughly 6 months.

This CDR3 region has 19 residues. The trim removed 2 bases at V and 0 bases at J, leaving 7 bases unmatched. Germline CDR1 and CDR2: ENHRY and SYGVKD. Sequencing was carried out using blood. The chain recombines TRBV10-3 with TRBJ2-6, with TRBD1 identical over 10 bases. This TCR was sampled from a man over 45 with Graves' hyperthyroidism. The CDR3 nucleotides are TGTGCCATCAGTGAGATTAGGGGACAGGGGAGCTCTGGGGCCAACGTCCTGACTTTC. It encodes CAISEIRGQGSSGANVLTF.